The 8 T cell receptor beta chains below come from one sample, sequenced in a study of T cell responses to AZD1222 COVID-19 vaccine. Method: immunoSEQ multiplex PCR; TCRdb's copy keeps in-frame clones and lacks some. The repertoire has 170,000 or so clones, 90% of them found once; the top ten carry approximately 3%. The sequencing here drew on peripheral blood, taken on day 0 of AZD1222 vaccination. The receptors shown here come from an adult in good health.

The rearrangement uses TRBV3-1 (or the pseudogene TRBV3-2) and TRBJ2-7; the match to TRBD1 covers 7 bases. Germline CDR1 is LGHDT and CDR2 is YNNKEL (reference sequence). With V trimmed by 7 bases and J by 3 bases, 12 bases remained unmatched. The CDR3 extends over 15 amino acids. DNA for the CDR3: TGTGCCAGCAACGCTAGCTTGACAGGGTACTACGAGCAGTACTTC. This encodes CASNASLTGYYEQYF.

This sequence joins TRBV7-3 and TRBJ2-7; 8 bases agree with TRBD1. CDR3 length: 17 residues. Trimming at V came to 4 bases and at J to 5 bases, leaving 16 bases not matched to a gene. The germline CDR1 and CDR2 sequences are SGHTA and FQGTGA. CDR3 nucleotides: TGTGCCAGCAGCTCTACCCTATCCCCCGACAGGGGACACGAGCAGTACTTC. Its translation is CASSSTLSPDRGHEQYF. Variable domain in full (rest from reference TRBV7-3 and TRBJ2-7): GAGVSQTPSNKVTEKGKYVELRCDPISGHTALYWYRQSLGQGPEFLIYFQGTGAADDSGLPNDRFFAVRPEGSVSTLKIQRTERGDSAVYLCASSSTLSPDRGHEQYFGPGTRLTVT.

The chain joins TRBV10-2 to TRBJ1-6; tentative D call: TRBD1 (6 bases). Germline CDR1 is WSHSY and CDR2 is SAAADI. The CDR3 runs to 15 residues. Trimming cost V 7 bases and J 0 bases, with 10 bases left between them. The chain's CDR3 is CASMRGSSYNSPLHF. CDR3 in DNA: TGCGCCAGCATGAGGGGGAGCTCCTATAATTCACCCCTCCACTTT.

Here the CDR3 reads CASSSPGTGVYEQYF. The CDR3 DNA reads as TGTGCCAGCAGTTCGCCCGGGACAGGGGTATATGAGCAGTACTTC. The chain combines TRBV27 with TRBJ2-7, with TRBD1 matching 10 bases. V trimming: 4 bases; J trimming: 7 bases; junction bases outside the gene matches: 10. Germline V gene sequence: CDR1 MNHEY, CDR2 SMNVEV (reference sequence). There are 15 residues in the CDR3.

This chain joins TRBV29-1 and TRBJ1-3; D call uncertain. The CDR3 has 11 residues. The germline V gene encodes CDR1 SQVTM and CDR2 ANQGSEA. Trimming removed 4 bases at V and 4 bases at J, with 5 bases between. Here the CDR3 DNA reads TGCAGCGTTGGGCAGGGAAACACCATATATTTT. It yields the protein CSVGQGNTIYF.

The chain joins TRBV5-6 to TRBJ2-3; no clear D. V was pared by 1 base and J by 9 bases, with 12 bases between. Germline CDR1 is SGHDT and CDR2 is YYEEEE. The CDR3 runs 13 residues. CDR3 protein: CASSLSGSVTQYF. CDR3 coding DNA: TGTGCCAGCAGCTTGAGTGGGTCTGTCACGCAGTATTTT.

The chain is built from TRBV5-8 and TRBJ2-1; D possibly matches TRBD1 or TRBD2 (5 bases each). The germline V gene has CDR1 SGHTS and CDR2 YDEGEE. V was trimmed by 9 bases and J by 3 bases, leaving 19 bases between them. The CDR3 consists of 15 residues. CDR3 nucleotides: TGTGCCATCACGGCTATCGGGGCAAGCTACAATGAGCAGTTCTTC. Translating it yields CAITAIGASYNEQFF.

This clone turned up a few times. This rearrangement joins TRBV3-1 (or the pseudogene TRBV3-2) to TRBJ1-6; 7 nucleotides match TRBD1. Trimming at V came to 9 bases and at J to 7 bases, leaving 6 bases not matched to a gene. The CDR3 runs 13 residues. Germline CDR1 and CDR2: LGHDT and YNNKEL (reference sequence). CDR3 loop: CASGQVGNSPLHF. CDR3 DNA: TGTGCCAGTGGACAGGTCGGGAATTCACCCCTCCACTTT.